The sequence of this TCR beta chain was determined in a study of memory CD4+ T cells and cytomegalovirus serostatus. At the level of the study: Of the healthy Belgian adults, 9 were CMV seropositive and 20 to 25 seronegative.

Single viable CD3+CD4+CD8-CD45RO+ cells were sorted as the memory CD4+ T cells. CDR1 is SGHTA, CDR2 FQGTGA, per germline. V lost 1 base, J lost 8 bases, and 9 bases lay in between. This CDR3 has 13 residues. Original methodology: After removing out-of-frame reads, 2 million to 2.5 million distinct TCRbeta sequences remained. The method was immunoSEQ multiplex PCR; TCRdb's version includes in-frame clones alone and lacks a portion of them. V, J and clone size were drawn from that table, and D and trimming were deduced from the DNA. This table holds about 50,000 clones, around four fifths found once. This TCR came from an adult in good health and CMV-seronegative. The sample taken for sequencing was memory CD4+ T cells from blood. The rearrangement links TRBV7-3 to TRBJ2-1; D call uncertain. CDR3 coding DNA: TGTGCCAGCAGCTTAATATTCGGCGATGAGCAGTTCTTC. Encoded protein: CASSLIFGDEQFF.